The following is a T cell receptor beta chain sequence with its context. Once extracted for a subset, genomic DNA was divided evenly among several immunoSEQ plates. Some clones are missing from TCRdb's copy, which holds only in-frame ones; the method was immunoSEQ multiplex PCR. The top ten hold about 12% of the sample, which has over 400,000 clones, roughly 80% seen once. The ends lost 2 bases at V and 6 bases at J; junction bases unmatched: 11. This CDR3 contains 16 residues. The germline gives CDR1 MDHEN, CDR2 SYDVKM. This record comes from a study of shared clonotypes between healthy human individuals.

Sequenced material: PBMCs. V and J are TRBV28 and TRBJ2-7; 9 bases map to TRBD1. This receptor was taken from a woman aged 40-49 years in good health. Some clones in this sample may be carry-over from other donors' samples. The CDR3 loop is CASSLSRDRARGEQYF. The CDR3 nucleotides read TGTGCCAGCAGTTTAAGCCGGGACAGGGCCAGGGGCGAGCAGTACTTC. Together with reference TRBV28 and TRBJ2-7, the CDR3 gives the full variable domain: DVKVTQSSRYLVKRTGEKVFLECVQDMDHENMFWYRQDPGLGLRLIYFSYDVKMKEKGDIPEGYSVSREKKERFSLILESASTNQTSMYLCASSLSRDRARGEQYFGPGTRLTVT.